Each of the 4 T cell receptor beta chains below was sequenced from the same sample in a study of T cells expressing NK-cell markers. TCRdb reprocessed the 5' RACE reads and reports one entry per CDR3 protein, with no DNA. The ten top clones account for roughly 1.4%, within a sample of about half a million distinct CDR3 sequences. Sample: blood T cells: a sorted CD56 or NKG2C T cell subset, CD4+ or CD8+ T cells, or bulk PBMC T cells (not recorded which). The receptors come from a woman aged 50 to 60 in good health.

CDR3 residues: CASSPPIVTGDTYEQYF. The chain has TRBV18 and TRBJ2-7; TCRdb lists TRBD1, though no DNA is available to test this call. This CDR3 comprises 17 residues. CDR1 and CDR2 from the germline V gene are KGHSH and LQKENI.

The V gene is TRBV18, the J gene TRBJ1-5. This CDR3 region has 13 residues. In germline, CDR1 is KGHSH, CDR2 LQKENI. The chain's CDR3 is CASSPQPVQPQHF. The full variable domain, completed using reference TRBV18 and TRBJ1-5, is NAGVMQNPRHLVRRRGQEARLRCSPMKGHSHVYWYRQLPEEGLKFMVYLQKENIIDESGMPKERFSAEFPKEGPSILRIQQVVRGDSAAYFCASSPQPVQPQHFGDGTRLSIL.

The chain combines TRBV25-1 with TRBJ2-1. The CDR3 covers 16 residues. The V gene's germline CDR1 is MGHDK and CDR2 SYGVNS. CDR3 loop: CASGVKKRNSYNEQFF.

This chain links TRBV28 with TRBJ2-5; TCRdb's assignment of TRBD1 cannot be checked, as there is no DNA. The CDR3 consists of 15 residues. The germline V gene has CDR1 MDHEN and CDR2 SYDVKM. The CDR3 is CASSFLTGGQETQYF.